This TCR beta chain came from a study of blood T cell repertoires in COVID-19. For the study at large: Sources were T cells, B-cell-depleted T cells, or PBMCs; the material itself was cDNA or gDNA.

Per the original methods: How many nucleated cells were present was estimated from reference gene primer amplification. The assay was immunoSEQ multiplex PCR, and TCRdb's table has in-frame clones only and misses some. That table gives V, J and clone size, and the DNA gave D and trimming. The sample holds 140,000 to 150,000 clones, 81% seen once. The CDR3 runs 13 residues. The V end was cut by 5 bases, the J end by 9 bases, with 14 bases between. Germline lookup yields CDR1 SGHTA and CDR2 FQGTGA. The TCR comes from a human donor in a cohort sampled during active COVID-19. The specimen sequenced was peripheral blood. The chain uses TRBV7-3 and TRBJ2-1, with a possible D match to TRBD2 (7 bases). This chain's CDR3 is CASSQGLAAEQFF. In nucleotides, the CDR3 is TGTGCCAGCAGCCAGGGGCTAGCGGCTGAGCAGTTCTTC. The full variable domain, its missing parts supplied by reference TRBV7-3 and TRBJ2-1, is GAGVSQTPSNKVTEKGKYVELRCDPISGHTALYWYRQSLGQGPEFLIYFQGTGAADDSGLPNDRFFAVRPEGSVSTLKIQRTERGDSAVYLCASSQGLAAEQFFGPGTRLTVL.